Listed below are T cell receptor beta chains from one sample, sequenced in a study of blood T cell repertoires in COVID-19. This table comes from immunoSEQ multiplex PCR, and its TCRdb copy is limited to in-frame clones, with some not included. The data contain around 16,000 clones, 85% to 90% of them seen just once; the ten biggest clones take up about 24%. The specimen sequenced was peripheral blood. Source of these receptors: a man in his 60s with acute or convalescent COVID-19. The CDR3 runs from the conserved cysteine through the conserved F or W. A D gene is named only where the DNA matches it firmly. The listing skips clone size in some rows; elsewhere it reads once, few, many or a size class.

D gene | J gene | clone size | V gene | CDR3 DNA | CDR3 protein
TRBD1 | TRBJ2-2 | once | TRBV24-1 | TGTGCCACCAGTGAGGCCCGGACAGGATTAAACACCGGGGAGCTGTTTTTT | CATSEARTGLNTGELFF
TRBD2 | TRBJ2-7 | NA | TRBV7-3 | TGTGCCAGCAGCCCGGGGACTAGCGGGAGTTTCGAGCAGTACTTC | CASSPGTSGSFEQYF
TRBD2 | TRBJ2-5 | NA | TRBV27 | TGTGCCAGCACAAAAACTAGCGGGGGGTACCAAGAGACCCAGTACTTC | CASTKTSGGYQETQYF
NA | TRBJ1-1 | NA | TRBV11-2 | TGTGCCAGCACCTCAAGCCGGGTGAACACTGAAGCTTTCTTT | CASTSSRVNTEAFF
NA | TRBJ1-1 | NA | TRBV7-2 | TGTGCCAGCAGCCTTAGGGGGACTGAAGCTTTCTTT | CASSLRGTEAFF
TRBD1 | TRBJ2-4 | NA | TRBV27 | TGTGCCAGCAGCAAGACAGGGTTCAAAAACATTCAGTACTTC | CASSKTGFKNIQYF
NA | TRBJ1-2 | NA | TRBV28 | TGTGCCAGCAGTCTGCCAGGGGAAGGCTATGGCTACACCTTC | CASSLPGEGYGYTF
NA | TRBJ2-3 | NA | TRBV7-6 | TGTGCCAGCAGCTTAGGTGCAGGGAGGGGGACAGATACGCAGTATTTT | CASSLGAGRGTDTQYF
NA | TRBJ2-7 | NA | TRBV6-2/TRBV6-3 | TGTGCCAGCAGTTATGGGACAAGGACCTACGAGCAGTACTTC | CASSYGTRTYEQYF
NA | TRBJ1-1 | NA | TRBV3-1/TRBV3-2 | TGTGCCAGCAGCCAAGACAGGTCCCCCGGTGAGGCTTTCTTT | CASSQDRSPGEAFF
TRBD1 | TRBJ2-7 | NA | TRBV4-1 | TGCGCCAGCAGCCAAGATCAGGGGGCAGGGGGCGTCTACGAGCAGTACTTC | CASSQDQGAGGVYEQYF
NA | TRBJ1-1 | NA | TRBV28 | TGTGCCAGCAGTTTATCGAGCAGAACAGGGTTCGGCTCGGACACTGAAGCTTTCTTT | CASSLSSRTGFGSDTEAFF
NA | TRBJ2-3 | NA | TRBV6-5 | TGTGCCAGCAGAGAGGGGACACAAAGATACATGCAGTATTTT | CASREGTQRYMQYF
TRBD2 | TRBJ2-5 | NA | TRBV27 | TGTGCCAGCAGTTTATGGGAGGGTGGGAAAGAGACCCAGTACTTC | CASSLWEGGKETQYF
NA | TRBJ2-2 | NA | TRBV4-1 | TGCGCCAGCAGCCAAGCCCCCAGGGGTGATACCGGGGAGCTGTTTTTT | CASSQAPRGDTGELFF
TRBD1 | TRBJ1-4 | few | TRBV9 | TGTGCCAGCAGCGCCCGTCAGGGGGGAGATGAAAAACTGTTTTTT | CASSARQGGDEKLFF
NA | TRBJ1-2 | NA | TRBV6-1 | TGTGCCAGCAGTGAATCCGGTCTCTATGGCTACACCTTC | CASSESGLYGYTF
NA | TRBJ2-5 | NA | TRBV18 | TGTGCCAGCTCACCCCGGGACTCCCAAGAGACCCAGTACTTC | CASSPRDSQETQYF
NA | TRBJ2-1 | NA | TRBV19 | TGTGCCAGTAGCCAGGCCCTCTACAATGAGCAGTTCTTC | CASSQALYNEQFF
NA | TRBJ2-7 | NA | TRBV7-2 | TGTGCCAGCAGCTTAGCGCCTAGTGTCGAGCAGTACTTC | CASSLAPSVEQYF
TRBD1 | TRBJ1-1 | NA | TRBV30 | TGTGCCTGGAATACAGGGGCAATTCGGAACACTGAAGCTTTCTTT | CAWNTGAIRNTEAFF
NA | TRBJ1-3 | once | TRBV7-9 | TGTGCCAGCAAGTTTATTACTGGAAACACCATATATTTT | CASKFITGNTIYF
NA | TRBJ1-1 | NA | TRBV11-2 | TGTGCCAGCAGGTCCCCGTATCGGGGGAACACTGAAGCTTTCTTT | CASRSPYRGNTEAFF
TRBD2 | TRBJ2-3 | NA | TRBV6-1 | TGTGCCAGCAGTGAACAAGCGGGGCTATGGACAGATACGCAGTATTTT | CASSEQAGLWTDTQYF
TRBD2 | TRBJ2-7 | NA | TRBV14 | TGTGCCAGCAGCCCAGCGGGGGGAGGCTACGAGCAGTACTTC | CASSPAGGGYEQYF
NA | TRBJ2-7 | NA | TRBV21-1 | TGTGCCAGCAGCTCATTTTGGGGGACTAGCGGGCTCTACGAGCAGTACTTC | CASSSFWGTSGLYEQYF
TRBD1 | TRBJ2-5 | NA | TRBV24-1 | TGTGCCACCAGTGACTCGATCCTGACAGGGGGCCAAGAGACCCAGTACTTC | CATSDSILTGGQETQYF
TRBD1 | TRBJ2-7 | NA | TRBV7-8 | TGTGCCAGCAGCTTAAGTGGGACAGGGCGAGTGCCCTACGAGCAGTACTTC | CASSLSGTGRVPYEQYF
NA | TRBJ2-5 | NA | TRBV19 | TGTGCCAGTAGTATTTCGGTTCAAGAGACCCAGTACTTC | CASSISVQETQYF
NA | TRBJ1-6 | NA | TRBV27 | TGTGCCAGCAGTCCGTCGGGCAGGGTCAATAATTCACCCCTCCACTTT | CASSPSGRVNNSPLHF
NA | TRBJ2-1 | NA | TRBV5-1 | TGCGCCAGCAGCTCCCGCCTTTCGGTGACATTGTTCTTC | CASSSRLSVTLFF
NA | TRBJ2-3 | NA | TRBV11-2 | TGTGCCAGCAGCTTAGGGGGCAGCCTAAGTAGGTCTTCAGATACGCAGTATTTT | CASSLGGSLSRSSDTQYF
TRBD1 | TRBJ1-1 | NA | TRBV15 | TGTGCCACCAGCAGAGCCGGACAGGGAGTCACTGAAGCTTTCTTT | CATSRAGQGVTEAFF
NA | TRBJ2-7 | NA | TRBV6-5 | TGTGCCAGCAGTCGACTAACCGAGCAGTACTTC | CASSRLTEQYF
TRBD2 | TRBJ2-2 | NA | TRBV9 | TGTGCCAGCAGCGTTGCGGGGGGGACCGGGGAGCTGTTTTTT | CASSVAGGTGELFF
TRBD1 | TRBJ2-2 | NA | TRBV19 | TGTGCCAGTACCGATCGACAGGGTGGCACCGGGGAGCTGTTTTTT | CASTDRQGGTGELFF
TRBD1 | TRBJ1-5 | NA | TRBV18 | TGTGCCAGCTCACCAGAGGGGGCGCTGGGCAATCAGCCCCAGCATTTT | CASSPEGALGNQPQHF
TRBD2 | TRBJ2-7 | few | TRBV9 | TGTGCCAGCAGCCCCAGAGAGGGGGGGTCGGAGCGGGAGATGTTTTCCTACGAGCAGTACTTC | CASSPREGGSEREMFSYEQYF
NA | TRBJ1-3 | NA | TRBV5-4 | TGTGCCAGCAGCTTGGGCGCAGGAAACACCATATATTTT | CASSLGAGNTIYF
NA | TRBJ2-6 | NA | TRBV5-4 | TGTGCCAGCAGGCAGGGGTTTGGGGCCAACGTCCTGACTTTC | CASRQGFGANVLTF